This record looks at one T cell receptor beta chain sequence and its context. In the study's own analysis: Estimated nucleated cell counts came from reference gene primer amplification. Only in-frame clones appear in the TCRdb table, and some are missing; sequencing was by immunoSEQ multiplex PCR. Clonal size and the V and J genes are those of that table, whereas D and trimming came from the DNA. This sample has some 150,000 clones, with about 88% found just once. The sample is drawn from a study of blood T cell repertoires in COVID-19. The wider study: Collection of acute and convalescent COVID-19 samples took place in the United States, Italy and Spain.

The sequence derives from a woman at least 80 years old in a cohort sampled during active or convalescent COVID-19. The source material was peripheral blood.

This chain's CDR3 is CASEGGDQPQHF. The CDR3 DNA reads TGTGCCAGCGAGGGGGGGGATCAGCCCCAGCATTTT. The chain recombines TRBV28 with TRBJ1-5; D may be TRBD1 (6 bases). Germline values: CDR1 MDHEN, CDR2 SYDVKM. The CDR3 is made up of 12 amino acids. Trimming pared 8 bases from V and 5 bases from J, leaving 10 bases between.